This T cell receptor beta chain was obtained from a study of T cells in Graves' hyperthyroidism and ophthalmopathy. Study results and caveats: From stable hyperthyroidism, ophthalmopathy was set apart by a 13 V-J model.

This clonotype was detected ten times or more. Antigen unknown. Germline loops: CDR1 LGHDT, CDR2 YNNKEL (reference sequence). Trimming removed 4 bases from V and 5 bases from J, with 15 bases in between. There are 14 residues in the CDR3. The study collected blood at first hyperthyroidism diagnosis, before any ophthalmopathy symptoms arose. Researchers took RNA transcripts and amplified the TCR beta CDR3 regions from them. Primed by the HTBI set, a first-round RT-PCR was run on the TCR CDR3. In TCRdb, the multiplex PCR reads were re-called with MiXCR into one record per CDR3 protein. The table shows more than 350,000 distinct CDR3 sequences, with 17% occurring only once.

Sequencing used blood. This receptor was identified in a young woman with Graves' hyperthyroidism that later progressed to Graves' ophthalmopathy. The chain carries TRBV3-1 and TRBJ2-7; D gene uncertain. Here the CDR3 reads CASSLRVAAHEQYF. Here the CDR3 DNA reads TGTGCCAGCAGCCTCCGGGTGGCAGCCCACGAGCAGTACTTC.